This T cell receptor beta chain is from a study of Ad26.COV2.S vaccination and SARS-CoV-2 variants. About the study: Of the COV1001 trial arms, the Ad26.COV2.S arm included the donor.

V was pared by 5 bases and J by 2 bases, with 15 bases of the junction left unmatched. Germline V lookup: CDR1 KGHSH, CDR2 LQKENI. This CDR3 is 17 amino acids long. The treatment here: roughly 19 received Ad26.COV2.S at low or high dose, single or two shots; about 5 received placebo; per-sample allocation not given. Samples came from day 63 after the first vaccine or placebo injection. The method was immunoSEQ multiplex PCR; TCRdb's version includes in-frame clones alone and lacks a portion of them. The sample shows roughly 420,000 clones, 75% to 90% of them seen only once. The clonotype comes from a person aged 18-65 years who received the Ad26.COV2.S COVID-19 vaccine or a placebo. Sequenced here: peripheral blood, sampled in a trial of Ad26.COV2.S vaccine versus placebo. The chain recombines TRBV18 with TRBJ2-7; 7 nucleotides line up with TRBD2. The CDR3 is CASSSSGPGLPTYEQYV. The CDR3, as DNA: TGTGCCAGCTCATCCTCCGGCCCGGGACTACCAACCTACGAGCAGTACGTC.